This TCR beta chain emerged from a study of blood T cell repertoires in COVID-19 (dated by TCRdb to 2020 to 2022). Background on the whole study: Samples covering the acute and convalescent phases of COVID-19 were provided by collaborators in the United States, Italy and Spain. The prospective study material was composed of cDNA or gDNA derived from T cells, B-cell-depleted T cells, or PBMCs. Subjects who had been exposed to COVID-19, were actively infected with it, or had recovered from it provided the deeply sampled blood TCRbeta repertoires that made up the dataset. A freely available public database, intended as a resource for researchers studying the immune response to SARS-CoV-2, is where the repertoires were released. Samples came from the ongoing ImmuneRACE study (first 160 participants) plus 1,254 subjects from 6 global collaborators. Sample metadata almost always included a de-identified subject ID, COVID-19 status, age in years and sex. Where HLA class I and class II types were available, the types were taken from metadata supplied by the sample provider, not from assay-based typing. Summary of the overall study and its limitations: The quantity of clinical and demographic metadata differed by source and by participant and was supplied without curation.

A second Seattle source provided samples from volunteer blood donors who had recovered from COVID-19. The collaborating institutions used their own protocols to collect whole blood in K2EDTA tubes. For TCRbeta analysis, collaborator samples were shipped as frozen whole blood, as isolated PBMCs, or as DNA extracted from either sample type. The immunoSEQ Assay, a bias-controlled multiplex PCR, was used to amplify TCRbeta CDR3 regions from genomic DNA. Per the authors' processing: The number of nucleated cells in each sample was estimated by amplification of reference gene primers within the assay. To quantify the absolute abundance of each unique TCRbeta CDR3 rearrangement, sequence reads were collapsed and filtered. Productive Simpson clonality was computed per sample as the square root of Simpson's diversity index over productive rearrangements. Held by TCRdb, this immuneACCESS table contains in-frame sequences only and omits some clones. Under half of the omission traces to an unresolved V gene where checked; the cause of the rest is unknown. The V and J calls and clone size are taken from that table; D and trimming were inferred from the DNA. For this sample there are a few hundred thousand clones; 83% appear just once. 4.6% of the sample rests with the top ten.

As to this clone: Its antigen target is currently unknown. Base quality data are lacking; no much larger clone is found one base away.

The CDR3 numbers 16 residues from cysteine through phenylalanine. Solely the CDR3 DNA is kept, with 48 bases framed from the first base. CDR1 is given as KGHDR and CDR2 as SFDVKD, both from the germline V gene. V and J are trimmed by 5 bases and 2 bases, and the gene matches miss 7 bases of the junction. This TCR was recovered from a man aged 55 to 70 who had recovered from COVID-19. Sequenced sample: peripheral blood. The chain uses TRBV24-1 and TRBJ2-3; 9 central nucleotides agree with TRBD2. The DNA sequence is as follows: TGTGCCACCAGTGGGACACTAGCGGGTATCACAGATACGCAGTATTTT. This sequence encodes CATSGTLAGITDTQYF.